These 23 T cell receptor beta chains originate from one sample sequenced in a study of blood T cell repertoires in COVID-19. The assay was immunoSEQ multiplex PCR, and TCRdb's table has in-frame clones only and misses some. The sample shows about 270,000 clones, approximately 89% of them seen only once. The sequenced material came from PBMCs or T cells enriched from blood (not recorded which). The receptor source for this set is a woman aged 18-30 years who had recovered from COVID-19.

The rearrangement joins TRBV19 to TRBJ2-2, with 9 nucleotides matching TRBD1. Germline CDR1 reads LNHDA; CDR2 reads SQIVND (reference sequence). CDR3 length: 15 residues. V shed 9 bases, J shed 7 bases, and the junction held 12 bases outside the gene matches. The CDR3 is CASSEGTGMVGELFF. The CDR3 coding sequence is TGTGCCAGCAGTGAGGGGACAGGGATGGTCGGGGAGCTGTTTTTT.

This clone was recorded only once. This rearrangement joins TRBV15 to TRBJ1-2; D remains unclear. The CDR3 has 15 amino acids. V lost 0 bases and J lost 1, with 9 bases in between. Germline loops: CDR1 LNHNV, CDR2 YYDKDF (reference sequence). CDR3 bases: TGTGCCACCAGCAGAGATAAACAGCTTAACTATGGCTACACCTTC. Translation gives CATSRDKQLNYGYTF. The variable domain in full, with the rest retrieved from reference TRBV15 and TRBJ1-2, is DAMVIQNPRYQVTQFGKPVTLSCSQTLNHNVMYWYQQKSSQAPKLLFHYYDKDFNNEADTPDNFQSRRPNTSFCFLDIRSPGLGDTAMYLCATSRDKQLNYGYTFGSGTRLTVV.

V usage is TRBV21-1 and J usage is TRBJ2-7; TRBD1, the table's D call, lacks a check against the DNA. TRBV21-1 is a known pseudogene. This CDR3 is 15 amino acids long. CDR3 protein: CASSNSRTGNYEQYF. CDR3 bases: TGTGCCAGCAGCAACAGTCGGACAGGGAACTACGAGCAGTACTTC.

The V gene is TRBV11-2, the J gene TRBJ2-1; no firm D call. This CDR3 has 16 residues. Germline CDR1 is SGHAT and CDR2 is FQNNGV. Deletions cut 5 bases from V and 0 bases from J, with 14 bases between. CDR3 in DNA: TGTGCCAGCAGCCCCACGGCGACTTTCTCCTACAATGAGCAGTTCTTC. Protein: CASSPTATFSYNEQFF.

In this sample, this clone turned up a few times. V and J are TRBV7-3 and TRBJ2-3; 11 nucleotides agree with TRBD2. Germline lookup yields CDR1 SGHTA and CDR2 FQGTGA. The CDR3 is 15 residues long. V was pared by 5 bases and J by 7 bases, with 8 bases of the junction left unmatched. The CDR3: CASSPNSGRANTQYF. CDR3 coding DNA: TGTGCCAGCAGCCCTAATAGCGGGAGGGCTAATACGCAGTATTTT. The full variable domain, completed using reference TRBV7-3 and TRBJ2-3, is GAGVSQTPSNKVTEKGKYVELRCDPISGHTALYWYRQSLGQGPEFLIYFQGTGAADDSGLPNDRFFAVRPEGSVSTLKIQRTERGDSAVYLCASSPNSGRANTQYFGPGTRLTVL.

The chain carries TRBV3-1 (or the pseudogene TRBV3-2) and TRBJ2-3; 7 bases are shared with TRBD1. CDR1 is LGHDT and CDR2 is YNNKEL in the germline V gene (reference sequence). The CDR3 contains 18 residues. The V and J ends lost 2 bases and 5 bases, in that order; junction bases with no gene match: 16. The CDR3 nucleotides read TGTGCCAGCAGCCAAAACCCCTCAGGGGGTGAGTTCGGAGATACGCAGTATTTT. Its translation: CASSQNPSGGEFGDTQYF.

The chain links TRBV2 to TRBJ2-1; possible D gene TRBD2, 6 bases. Looked up from germline, CDR1 is SNHLY and CDR2 is FYNNEI. This CDR3 is 17 amino acids long. V was trimmed by 2 bases and J by 9 bases, leaving 23 bases between them. The DNA of the CDR3 is TGTGCCAGCAGTGAATTAGGCCCGGGACTCCTCCGGGGTGAGCAGTTCTTC. Translation: CASSELGPGLLRGEQFF.

The gene calls are TRBV12-1 and TRBJ2-2; the table names TRBD2, a call not compared with the DNA. TRBV12-1 is deemed a pseudogene. The CDR3 length is 22 residues. The CDR3 DNA follows: TGTGCCAGCAGCTTTTGGGACCCTTTACTAGCGGGGGGGAGGCGACACACCGGGGAGCTGTTTTTT. Translation gives CASSFWDPLLAGGRRHTGELFF.

The chain joins TRBV9 to TRBJ1-3; D not resolved. In germline, CDR1 is SGDLS, CDR2 YYNGEE. The CDR3 consists of 16 residues. V lost 0 bases to trimming and J lost 4 bases, with 14 bases between them. The CDR3, as DNA: TGTGCCAGCAGCGTAGTGGATGGAGTTTGGGGAAACACCATATATTTT. Its translation: CASSVVDGVWGNTIYF.

The J gene is TRBJ1-6, the V gene TRBV9; 8 bases line up with TRBD1. This CDR3 is 17 amino acids long. The germline V gene encodes CDR1 SGDLS and CDR2 YYNGEE. V trimming: 0 bases; J trimming: 7 bases; junction bases outside the gene matches: 9. The CDR3 nucleotides are TGTGCCAGCAGCGTAGGGAGACAGGGGCAAGGGAATTCACCCCTCCACTTT. Residues: CASSVGRQGQGNSPLHF.

This clone showed up just once. This rearrangement joins TRBV6-2 or TRBV6-3 to TRBJ1-1, with D perhaps matching TRBD1 (5 bases). Trimming stripped 4 bases from V and 3 bases from J, with 21 bases between. Germline V gene sequence: CDR1 MNHEY, CDR2 SVGEGT. This CDR3 has 17 residues. The CDR3 nucleotides are TGTGCCAGCAGTTGGGGCCTCCCTAAACTGTTAGACACTGAAGCTTTCTTT. This encodes CASSWGLPKLLDTEAFF.

V and J are TRBV24-1 and TRBJ2-1; 10 bases are a match to TRBD2. V shed 5 bases, J shed 4 bases, and the junction held 7 bases outside the gene matches. The CDR3 is 16 amino acids. Germline loops: CDR1 KGHDR, CDR2 SFDVKD. The DNA for the CDR3 is TGTGCCACCAGTGTGTTAGTAGCGGGAGGTTACAATGAGCAGTTCTTC. This gives the protein CATSVLVAGGYNEQFF.

This chain joins TRBV9 and TRBJ1-1, with D perhaps TRBD1 (6 bases). Germline-derived CDR1 and CDR2 are SGDLS and YYNGEE. This CDR3 has 14 amino acids. The V end was cut by 3 bases, the J end by 0 bases, with 9 bases between. The CDR3 DNA follows: TGTGCCAGCAGCGCCGGGACATTGAACACTGAAGCTTTCTTT. Protein: CASSAGTLNTEAFF. Full variable domain (rest looked up from reference TRBV9 and TRBJ1-1): DSGVTQTPKHLITATGQRVTLRCSPRSGDLSVYWYQQSLDQGLQFLIQYYNGEERAKGNILERFSAQQFPDLHSELNLSSLELGDSALYFCASSAGTLNTEAFFGQGTRLTVV.

This chain links TRBV7-2 with TRBJ1-4, with D tentatively TRBD1 (5 bases). Germline V lookup: CDR1 SGHTA, CDR2 FQGNSA. The CDR3 has 14 residues. The germline V and J ends were trimmed by 5 bases and 8 bases, with 15 bases remaining between them. This CDR3 reads CASSPRGVVEKLFF. CDR3 nucleotides: TGTGCCAGCAGCCCCCGGGGGGTGGTCGAAAAACTGTTTTTT.

The CDR3 DNA reads TGTGCCACCAGCAGGGCAGACAGGGCCGCTGAAGCTTTCTTT. It specifies CATSRADRAAEAFF. The chain employs TRBV15 and TRBJ1-1; 7 bases are shared with TRBD1. V lost 3 bases, J lost 6 bases, and 7 bases stayed unmatched. Germline V gives CDR1 LNHNV, CDR2 YYDKDF (reference sequence). CDR3 size: 14 residues. The whole variable domain, remainder taken from reference TRBV15 and TRBJ1-1, is DAMVIQNPRYQVTQFGKPVTLSCSQTLNHNVMYWYQQKSSQAPKLLFHYYDKDFNNEADTPDNFQSRRPNTSFCFLDIRSPGLGDTAMYLCATSRADRAAEAFFGQGTRLTVV.

CDR3: CASSSGAGRNNSPLHF. The CDR3 DNA sequence: TGTGCCAGCAGCTCTGGTGCAGGGAGGAATAATTCACCCCTCCACTTT. The V gene is TRBV5-4, the J gene TRBJ1-6, with TRBD1 as a possible D gene (5 bases). The V and J ends lost 3 bases and 5 bases respectively, with 15 bases between them. Germline values: CDR1 SGHNT, CDR2 YYREEE (reference sequence). CDR3 length: 16 amino acids.

The chain uses TRBV20-1 and TRBJ2-1; 9 bases are a match to TRBD2. This CDR3 has 14 residues. V lost 3 bases to trimming and J lost 7 bases; unmatched junction nucleotides: 7. Germline V gene sequence: CDR1 DFQATT, CDR2 SNEGSKA (reference sequence). Here the CDR3 DNA reads TGCAGTGCTAGTCCCGGACTAGCGCGGAATGAGCAGTTCTTC. Its protein product is CSASPGLARNEQFF.

This chain links TRBV28 with TRBJ1-5, with TRBD1 as a possible D gene (6 bases). Germline CDR1 is MDHEN and CDR2 is SYDVKM. The V gene lost 7 bases and the J gene lost 5 bases, with 12 bases spanning the gap. This CDR3 region has 13 residues. CDR3 DNA sequence: TGTGCCAGCAACGACAGGAAATATCAGCCCCAGCATTTT. The encoded protein is CASNDRKYQPQHF.

The rearrangement uses TRBV11-2 and TRBJ2-7, with 7 bases matching TRBD1. The germline V gene encodes CDR1 SGHAT and CDR2 FQNNGV. The CDR3 extends over 14 amino acids. V shed 5 bases and J 4 bases; nucleotides not matched to a gene: 8. The CDR3 loop is CASSGEGQHYEQYF. The CDR3 coding sequence is TGTGCCAGCAGCGGTGAGGGACAGCATTACGAGCAGTACTTC.

The chain carries TRBV10-2 and TRBJ2-2; TRBD2 agrees at 7 bases. Germline lookup yields CDR1 WSHSY and CDR2 SAAADI. This CDR3 spans 14 amino acids. The V segment lost 8 bases and the J segment 3 bases; nucleotides outside the gene matches: 6. The CDR3 bases are TGCGCCAGCGGGGGGGACTATTACACCGGGGAGCTGTTTTTT. Protein: CASGGDYYTGELFF.

V usage is TRBV9 and J usage is TRBJ2-3, with 7 bases aligning to TRBD1. In germline, CDR1 is SGDLS, CDR2 YYNGEE. Trimming at V came to 5 bases and at J to 8 bases, leaving 8 bases not matched to a gene. There are 13 residues in the CDR3. CDR3 protein: CASSQGRQGTQYF. For the CDR3, the DNA is TGTGCCAGCAGTCAGGGCCGACAGGGTACGCAGTATTTT.

The genes are TRBV6-2 or TRBV6-3 and TRBJ2-3; D possibly corresponds to TRBD2 (5 bases). Trimming removed 5 bases from V and 5 bases from J, with 14 bases in between. The CDR3 has 14 residues. In germline, CDR1 is MNHEY, CDR2 SVGEGT. The CDR3, as DNA: TGTGCCAGCAGTAGAGGATTGGGGAGAGATACGCAGTATTTT. It encodes CASSRGLGRDTQYF.

V and J are TRBV5-1 and TRBJ1-1; the match to TRBD1 covers 8 bases. This CDR3 contains 18 residues. In germline, CDR1 is SGHRS, CDR2 YFSETQ. Trimming cost V 4 bases and J 0 bases; bases outside gene matches: 14. CDR3 loop: CASSPGQGKRAMNTEAFF. As DNA, the CDR3 is TGCGCCAGCAGCCCCGGACAGGGAAAGCGGGCCATGAACACTGAAGCTTTCTTT.